This T cell receptor beta chain was sequenced for a study of cytomegalovirus exposure and HLA in healthy donors. About this clone: The antigen is not known.

Whole-study results and caveats: As immune exposure information, only CMV serostatus was available.

Primers: 60 Vbeta forward and 13 Jbeta reverse. Libraries were prepared by immunoSEQ multiplex PCR; TCRdb keeps only in-frame clonotypes and omits some of them. The sample shows about 100,000 clones, around 76% of them seen only once. This clonotype originated in a man aged 35-49 years in good health and CMV-seropositive. Sequenced input: PBMCs.

The CDR3: CASSYGDRVSTGGYTF. CDR3 DNA: TGTGCCAGCAGTTACGGGGACAGGGTTTCAACTGGTGGCTACACCTTC. The gene calls are TRBV6-5 and TRBJ1-2; TRBD1 aligns across 9 bases. Germline V gene sequence: CDR1 MNHEY, CDR2 SVGAGI. Trimming cost V 2 bases and J 7 bases; bases outside gene matches: 11. The CDR3 extends over 16 amino acids.